The sequence of this TCR beta chain was determined in a study of beta chain features in type 1 diabetes. On this clone itself: The sample carries other DNA sequences with the same CDR3.

cDNA synthesis used the whole RNA isolate, giving expressed TCRB sequences. For naive, central memory and regulatory T cell samples, reads averaged roughly 3.5 million. Assay used: immunoSEQ multiplex PCR; TCRdb lists only in-frame clones, some missing. The data contain roughly 150,000 clones, 8.1% of them singletons. Germline CDR1 reads MDHEN; CDR2 reads SYDVKM. This CDR3 region has 14 residues. Losses at the gene ends were 5 bases for V and 4 bases for J; bases not matched to a gene: 2. The material sequenced was central memory CD4+ T cells from blood. This chain connects TRBV28 to TRBJ1-4, with 9 bases aligning to TRBD1. The TCR originated in a man between 18 and 29 years old in good health. This CDR3 reads CASSPTGGNEKLFF. CDR3 nucleotides: TGTGCCAGCAGTCCGACAGGGGGTAATGAAAAACTGTTTTTT.